A single TCR beta chain is shown here with its context. The data derive from a study of blood T cell repertoires in COVID-19. The CDR3 runs 14 residues. The V gene's germline CDR1 is MDHEN and CDR2 SYDVKM. Trimming removed 4 bases at V and 4 bases at J, with 11 bases between. Clones were read by immunoSEQ multiplex PCR, and TCRdb kept only the in-frame ones, dropping some. The table shows 150,000 to 200,000 clones, with 78% occurring only once. The sequenced material came from peripheral blood. This clonotype was sampled from a woman older than 75 with active or convalescent COVID-19. The V and J genes are TRBV28 and TRBJ1-3; D not resolved. CDR3 sequence: CASSSTRQGNTIYF. The CDR3 DNA reads as TGTGCCAGCAGTTCTACCAGACAAGGAAACACCATATATTTT.